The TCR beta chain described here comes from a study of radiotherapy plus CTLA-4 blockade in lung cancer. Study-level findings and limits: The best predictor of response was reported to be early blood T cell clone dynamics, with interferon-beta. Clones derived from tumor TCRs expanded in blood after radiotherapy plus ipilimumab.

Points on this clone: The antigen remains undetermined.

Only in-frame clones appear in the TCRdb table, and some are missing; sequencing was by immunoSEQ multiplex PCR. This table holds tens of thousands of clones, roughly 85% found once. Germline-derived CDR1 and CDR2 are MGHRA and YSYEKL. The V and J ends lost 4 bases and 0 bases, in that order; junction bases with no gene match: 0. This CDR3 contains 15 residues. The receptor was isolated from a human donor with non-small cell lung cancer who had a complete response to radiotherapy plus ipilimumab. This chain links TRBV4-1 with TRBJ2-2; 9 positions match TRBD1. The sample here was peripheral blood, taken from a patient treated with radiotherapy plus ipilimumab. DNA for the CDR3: TGCGCCAGCAGCCGGGACAGGGCGAACACCGGGGAGCTGTTTTTT. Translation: CASSRDRANTGELFF.